These 19 T cell receptor beta chains originate from one sample sequenced in a study of shared clonotypes between healthy human individuals. TCRdb keeps only in-frame clones here, not all; method: immunoSEQ multiplex PCR. The table lists under 2,500,000 clones, under 97% of them singletons. Sequenced input: naive CD4+ T cells sorted from blood. Subset specified: CD45RA+ positively selected. Receptor source: a man aged 18 to 30 in good health.

Only one count was recorded for this clone. Other DNA sequences from this sample encode an identical CDR3 as well. This chain uses TRBV5-1 with TRBJ2-5; 9 bases line up with TRBD1. J lost 4 bases, V lost 0 bases, and 1 base had no gene match. CDR1 and CDR2 from the germline V gene are SGHRS and YFSETQ. This CDR3 spans 14 amino acids. The CDR3 DNA sequence: TGCGCCAGCAGCTTGGAGGGACAGGGAGAGACCCAGTACTTC. Translated: CASSLEGQGETQYF.

This chain uses TRBV7-9 with TRBJ1-3; D may be TRBD1 (5 bases). The CDR3 is 17 amino acids. Germline assignment: CDR1 SEHNR and CDR2 FQNEAQ (reference sequence). The V gene lost 1 base and the J gene lost 0 bases, with 13 bases spanning the gap. The CDR3 is CASSLDPFRGSGNTIYF. In DNA, the CDR3 is TGTGCCAGCAGCTTAGATCCCTTTAGGGGCTCTGGAAACACCATATATTTT.

The chain carries TRBV7-2 and TRBJ1-6, with D tentatively TRBD1 (5 bases). CDR3 length: 15 residues. CDR1 and CDR2 from the germline V gene are SGHTA and FQGNSA. V was cut by 1 base and J by 9 bases, with 13 bases left in between. The DNA of the CDR3 is TGTGCCAGCAGCTTAGGAGAGGGGAAAGCTTCACCCCTCCACTTT. Translating gives CASSLGEGKASPLHF.

In this sample, this clone turned up once. The chain recombines TRBV5-1 with TRBJ2-3; possible D gene TRBD1, 6 bases. The CDR3 contains 16 residues. Germline-derived CDR1 and CDR2 are SGHRS and YFSETQ. V lost 0 bases and J 8 bases, leaving 19 bases between the germline ends. The CDR3 region is CASSLVGGLPQGTQYF. In nucleotides, the CDR3 is TGCGCCAGCAGCTTGGTTGGGGGCCTTCCGCAGGGTACGCAGTATTTT.

The rearrangement links TRBV5-1 to TRBJ2-5; D is possibly TRBD1 (6 bases). The CDR3 spans 15 residues. The ends were cut back, 4 bases at V and 4 bases at J, with 17 bases in the middle. Per the germline V gene, CDR1 is SGHRS and CDR2 is YFSETQ. The CDR3 coding sequence is TGCGCCAGCAGCATGCTACAGGGAGAGTCAGAGACCCAGTACTTC. It encodes CASSMLQGESETQYF.

This clone has just one count. The CDR3 loop reads CASSLWDRGYEQYF. The CDR3 nucleotides are TGCGCCAGCAGCTTGTGGGACAGGGGCTACGAGCAGTACTTC. This rearrangement joins TRBV5-1 to TRBJ2-7; 10 bases are a match to TRBD1. V lost 1 base and J lost 3; bases outside the gene matches: 1. The CDR3 has 14 residues. Germline V CDR1 and CDR2: SGHRS, YFSETQ.

This clone came up once. The rearrangement joins TRBV11-2 to TRBJ1-2; D is perhaps TRBD1 (5 bases). Deletions cut 2 bases from V and 4 bases from J, with 14 bases between. Germline-derived CDR1 and CDR2 are SGHAT and FQNNGV. The CDR3 is 15 residues long. The CDR3 bases are TGTGCCAGCAGCTTAAGCCCCCGGGACGGCTATGGCTACACCTTC. This translates into CASSLSPRDGYGYTF.

V usage is TRBV7-9 and J usage is TRBJ2-3, with D unresolved. Trimming shortened V by 2 bases and J by 1 base, and 10 bases separated the two germline ends. This CDR3 comprises 15 residues. Germline-derived CDR1 and CDR2 are SEHNR and FQNEAQ (reference sequence). The DNA for the CDR3 is TGTGCCAGCAGCTTATCGTCCCTCCGCACAGATACGCAGTATTTT. Protein sequence: CASSLSSLRTDTQYF.

As concerns this clone: The same CDR3 is also encoded by other DNA sequences in this sample. V is TRBV5-1 and J is TRBJ1-1; D is uncertain. The CDR3 length is 14 residues. Germline V gives CDR1 SGHRS, CDR2 YFSETQ. V lost 0 bases and J 5 bases, leaving 11 bases between the germline ends. The CDR3 loop is CASSLAPGNTEAFF. In DNA, the CDR3 is TGCGCCAGCAGCTTGGCCCCTGGGAATACTGAAGCTTTCTTT.

This sequence joins TRBV1 and TRBJ1-1. TRBV1 constitutes a pseudogene. This CDR3 has 19 amino acids. In DNA, the CDR3 is TGCACCAGCAGCCAGCAAGGCCCTCCGATCAGGACGGTTAACACTGAAGCTTTCTTT. Its translation: CTSSQQGPPIRTVNTEAFF.

The chain carries TRBV2 and TRBJ2-3; tentative D call: TRBD2 (6 bases). V shed 6 bases and J shed 8 bases, with 27 bases lying between them. The CDR3 contains 17 residues. Germline CDR1 and CDR2: SNHLY and FYNNEI. The DNA of the CDR3 is TGTGCCAGCAGCTCCGGGGGTGGGATCGGCCAGCACCGTACGCAGTATTTT. This gives the protein CASSSGGGIGQHRTQYF.

Points on this clone: Other nucleotide sequences in the sample specify the same CDR3. The chain joins TRBV18 to TRBJ1-5; D is unresolved. This CDR3 contains 15 residues. Germline CDR1 reads KGHSH; CDR2 reads LQKENI. Trimming stripped 3 bases from V and 2 bases from J, with 11 bases between. CDR3 sequence reads: CASSPSGGGNQPQHF. CDR3 coding DNA: TGTGCCAGCTCACCTTCGGGCGGGGGCAATCAGCCCCAGCATTTT.

CDR3 DNA sequence: TGTGCCAGCAGCTTAGGCTCGACAGGGGGAATTTTCTTC. Translated, it gives CASSLGSTGGIFF. The genes are TRBV7-9 and TRBJ2-1; 9 bases match TRBD1. The germline CDR1 and CDR2 sequences are SEHNR and FQNEAQ (reference sequence). The CDR3 totals 13 residues. The J segment lost 16 bases and the V segment lost 1 base, leaving 8 bases of the junction unmatched.

The rearrangement links TRBV10-3 to TRBJ2-7; TRBD2 matches 9 bases. The V gene's germline CDR1 is ENHRY and CDR2 SYGVKD. The CDR3 totals 16 residues. Trimming cost V 4 bases and J 2 bases; bases outside gene matches: 9. As DNA, the CDR3 is TGTGCCATCAGTGGGGGTAGCGGGAGAACCCCCTACGAGCAGTACTTC. Residues: CAISGGSGRTPYEQYF.

The chain combines TRBV5-1 with TRBJ1-2; D possibly corresponds to TRBD1 (6 bases). Germline assignment: CDR1 SGHRS and CDR2 YFSETQ. The CDR3 length is 14 residues. Between the trimmed V and J ends, which lost 4 bases and 4 bases, there was a span of 14 bases. In DNA, the CDR3 is TGCGCCAGCAGCACCCCAGGGGAACTCTATGGCTACACCTTC. It encodes CASSTPGELYGYTF.

The rearrangement links TRBV6-6 to TRBJ1-2, with 9 bases identical to TRBD1. The CDR3 is 15 residues long. Germline CDR1 reads MNHNY; CDR2 reads SVGAGI (reference sequence). The trim removed 5 bases at V and 2 bases at J, leaving 6 bases unmatched. CDR3 region: CASSRQGERNYGYTF. Written as DNA, the CDR3 is TGTGCCAGCAGTAGACAGGGGGAACGGAACTATGGCTACACCTTC.

This clone was recorded only once. This chain uses TRBV11-3 with TRBJ2-3; D possibly corresponds to TRBD1 (6 bases). This CDR3 region has 14 residues. In germline, CDR1 is SGHNT, CDR2 YENEEA. Trimming stripped 5 bases from V and 3 bases from J, with 12 bases between. CDR3 sequence reads: CASSPQGRTDTQYF. In nucleotides, the CDR3 is TGTGCCAGCAGCCCCCAGGGGCGAACAGATACGCAGTATTTT.

The chain is built from TRBV30 and TRBJ2-7; D possibly matches TRBD1 or TRBD2 (5 bases each). The germline CDR1 and CDR2 sequences are GTSNPN and SVGIG (reference sequence). This CDR3 spans 12 amino acids. V was shortened by 4 bases and J by 7 bases, with 14 bases between the two germline ends. The CDR3 sequence is CAWTRGAGEQYF. The CDR3 DNA sequence: TGTGCCTGGACCAGAGGGGCAGGGGAGCAGTACTTC.

The J gene is TRBJ1-5, the V gene TRBV30, with D tentatively TRBD1 (5 bases). The CDR3 spans 14 residues. From germline, CDR1 is GTSNPN and CDR2 SVGIG (reference sequence). V was clipped by 0 bases and J by 4 bases, with 10 bases between them. The CDR3 DNA is TGTGCCTGGAGTGTAATGGGGGGGAATCAGCCCCAGCATTTT. Amino acid sequence: CAWSVMGGNQPQHF.